A selection of T cell receptor beta chains follows, all from one sample in a study of vaccination effects on CD4 cells after COVID-19. Antigen specificity for these receptors is unknown. Clones were read by immunoSEQ multiplex PCR, and TCRdb kept only the in-frame ones, dropping some. Of under 25,000 clones in the sample, approximately 74% are singletons; the top ten hold around 17%. Specimen: CD4+ T cells from PBMCs cultured with SARS-CoV-2 spike peptides, collected before COVID-19 vaccination. The receptors were sampled from a human donor who had a prior SARS-CoV-2 infection. Each CDR3 is given with its conserved first and last residue. Fields, in order: clone size, D gene, CDR3 length, V gene, J gene, CDR3 DNA, CDR3 protein. A D gene is named only where the DNA matches it firmly. Size is omitted from some rows. Given values are once, few, many or a class for expanded clones.

>.|TRBD1|15|TRBV29-1|TRBJ1-1
TGCAGCGCCGGGACAGGGTGGGGGATGAACACTGAAGCTTTCTTT
CSAGTGWGMNTEAFF
>.|.|17|TRBV5-6|TRBJ2-2
TGTGCCAGCAGCTTGGCCGGGTCTAGTCCCCATCCCGGGGAGCTGTTTTTT
CASSLAGSSPHPGELFF
>.|TRBD1|14|TRBV5-5|TRBJ1-4
TGTGCCAGCAGCATGGGACAGGGGGGTGAAAAACTGTTTTTT
CASSMGQGGEKLFF
>once|.|17|TRBV19|TRBJ1-4
TGTGCCAGTAGTACCGGGACTTTGGAGGCAACTAATGAAAAACTGTTTTTT
CASSTGTLEATNEKLFF
>.|.|15|TRBV5-4|TRBJ2-3
TGTGCCAGCAGAAACAGGGCCGAACGCACAGATACGCAGTATTTT
CASRNRAERTDTQYF
>.|.|16|TRBV5-1|TRBJ2-6
TGCGCCAGCAGCTTGGGGGCCATAACTGGGGCCAACGTCCTGACTTTC
CASSLGAITGANVLTF
>.|TRBD1|16|TRBV30|TRBJ1-4
TGTGCCTGGAGTGAGGGACAGGGATCAACTAATGAAAAACTGTTTTTT
CAWSEGQGSTNEKLFF
>few|.|15|TRBV7-2|TRBJ2-7
TGTGCCAGCAGCCTCAGGGGCGGTCCCACCTACGAGCAGTACTTC
CASSLRGGPTYEQYF
>once|.|14|TRBV7-8|TRBJ1-6
TGTGCCAGCAGCTGGGGAGGGTATGATTCACCCCTCCACTTT
CASSWGGYDSPLHF
>once|.|11|TRBV12-5|TRBJ2-5
TGTGCTAGTGGTATAGGGGAGACCCAGTACTTC
CASGIGETQYF
>.|TRBD2|13|TRBV30|TRBJ2-7
TGTGCCTGGAATCAGGGACTAGCCTACGAGCAGTACTTC
CAWNQGLAYEQYF
>once|TRBD2|15|TRBV6-5|TRBJ2-1
TGTGCCAGCAGAGTTACTAGCGGGTCCGGCGATGAGCAGTTCTTC
CASRVTSGSGDEQFF
>few|.|13|TRBV4-1|TRBJ2-7
TGCGCCAGCAGCCAAGTGGACGTTCCCGAGCAGTACTTC
CASSQVDVPEQYF
>.|.|12|TRBV2|TRBJ1-2
TGTGCCAGCAGTGCGGGACTCTATGGCTACACCTTC
CASSAGLYGYTF
>.|.|14|TRBV2|TRBJ2-2
TGTGCCAGCAGTGAACTTTTTAACACCGGGGAGCTGTTTTTT
CASSELFNTGELFF
>.|.|12|TRBV6-2/TRBV6-3|TRBJ2-7
TGTGCCAGCAGTTACGGAGGGACCGAGCAGTACTTC
CASSYGGTEQYF
>.|.|15|TRBV6-5|TRBJ2-7
TGTGCCAGCAGTTATGGGACGGAGGGAGACTACGAGCAGTACTTC
CASSYGTEGDYEQYF
>.|.|16|TRBV11-2|TRBJ1-6
TGTGCCAGCAGCTTGGCCCCCTGGGCCAGGGGTTCACCCCTCCACTTT
CASSLAPWARGSPLHF
>.|.|13|TRBV13|TRBJ1-6
TGTGCCAGCAGCTTGGGGGCAGGGGTGAGACTCCACTTT
CASSLGAGVRLHF
>few|TRBD2|17|TRBV9|TRBJ2-7
TGTGCCAGCAGCGTCGGAGGGCTTAGCGGGGTCTCAAGCGAGCAGTACTTC
CASSVGGLSGVSSEQYF
>.|TRBD1|17|TRBV10-3|TRBJ2-1
TGTGCCATCAGTGAGTCGAAGACAGGGGGCATGAGCAATGAGCAGTTCTTC
CAISESKTGGMSNEQFF
>.|TRBD1|15|TRBV5-8|TRBJ1-4
TGTGCCAGCAGCATGGGACAGGGGTTATATGAAAAACTGTTTTTT
CASSMGQGLYEKLFF
>few|.|15|TRBV12-5|TRBJ2-1
TGTGCTAGTGGTTTTAGGGGGTTCTCCTACAATGAGCAGTTCTTC
CASGFRGFSYNEQFF
>.|.|11|TRBV20-1|TRBJ2-1
TGCAGTGCTGCAGGGGCTAGCGGCCAGTTCTTC
CSAAGASGQFF
>.|.|17|TRBV7-9|TRBJ2-5
TGTGCCAGCAGCTTCAGGAGGGCGGCTTTTCCATGGGAGACCCAGTACTTC
CASSFRRAAFPWETQYF
>.|TRBD2|18|TRBV5-8|TRBJ2-3
TGTGCCGGAGCGAGAGGGACTAGCGGGATGTTCGGGACAGATACGCAGTATTTT
CAGARGTSGMFGTDTQYF
>.|.|14|TRBV5-4|TRBJ2-7
TGTGCCAGCAGCTTAATGACAAACCCCAGCGAGCAGTACTTC
CASSLMTNPSEQYF
>.|TRBD2|15|TRBV11-3|TRBJ2-1
TGTGCCAGCAGCTTACGGGGGGGCCAAGACAATGAGCAGTTCTTC
CASSLRGGQDNEQFF
>.|.|18|TRBV7-2|TRBJ2-1
TGTGCCAGCAGCTTAAGTCTGTCCCTTAGCGGAACCTACAATGAGCAGTTCTTC
CASSLSLSLSGTYNEQFF
>.|.|17|TRBV5-1|TRBJ2-5
TGCGCCAGCAGCCGGGGGCTCCGACTAGAGAGAGAAGAGACCCAGTACTTC
CASSRGLRLEREETQYF
>.|TRBD1|17|TRBV27|TRBJ2-7
TGTGCCAGCAGCCAATTCCGTCCCGGGACAGATTACTACGAGCAGTACTTC
CASSQFRPGTDYYEQYF
>few|TRBD1|15|TRBV19|TRBJ1-3
TGTGCCAGTGTTCAGGGGGCGGGTGAGCGAAACACCATATATTTT
CASVQGAGERNTIYF
>.|TRBD1|16|TRBV27|TRBJ1-2
TGTGCCAGCAGTTTAAGACAGGGATGGCATAACTATGGCTACACCTTC
CASSLRQGWHNYGYTF
>few|.|16|TRBV5-1|TRBJ2-2
TGCGCCAGCAGCTGGCAGGGTGGTGCGAACACCGGGGAGCTGTTTTTT
CASSWQGGANTGELFF
>.|.|15|TRBV30|TRBJ2-3
TGTGCCTGGGGGAGACTGACGCCGAACGCAGATACGCAGTATTTT
CAWGRLTPNADTQYF
>.|.|14|TRBV5-1|TRBJ1-1
TGCGCCAGCAGCTTGTCAGAGGGGGGGCAGAAAGCTTTCTTT
CASSLSEGGQKAFF
>few|.|16|TRBV7-2|TRBJ1-2
TGTGCCAGCAGCCCCCGGACGGGGGGCGCTGGCTATGGCTACACCTTC
CASSPRTGGAGYGYTF
>few|.|13|TRBV5-4|TRBJ1-1
TGTGCCAGCAGCTTGTGGGTGAACACTGAAGCTTTCTTT
CASSLWVNTEAFF
>.|.|19|TRBV9|TRBJ2-2
TGTGCCAGCAGCGAGGGGCCGGGGGTTTACGGTCAACTCACCGGGGAGCTGTTTTTT
CASSEGPGVYGQLTGELFF